This paragraph reports one TCR beta chain. This sample stems from a study of blood T cell repertoires in COVID-19. The ends lost 6 bases at V and 5 bases at J; junction bases unmatched: 6. CDR1 is SGHAT, CDR2 FQNNGV, per germline. This CDR3 contains 14 residues. The method was immunoSEQ multiplex PCR; TCRdb's version includes in-frame clones alone and lacks a portion of them. In the table there are about 230,000 clones, approximately 90% of which are singletons. This receptor was taken from a man aged 50 or older with COVID-19, enrolled during active disease. The sequenced sample was peripheral blood. The rearrangement uses TRBV11-2 and TRBJ1-4, with 7 bases aligning to TRBD1. CDR3 DNA sequence: TGTGCCAGCAGACAGACAGGGCGGAATGAAAAACTGTTTTTT. Its protein is CASRQTGRNEKLFF.